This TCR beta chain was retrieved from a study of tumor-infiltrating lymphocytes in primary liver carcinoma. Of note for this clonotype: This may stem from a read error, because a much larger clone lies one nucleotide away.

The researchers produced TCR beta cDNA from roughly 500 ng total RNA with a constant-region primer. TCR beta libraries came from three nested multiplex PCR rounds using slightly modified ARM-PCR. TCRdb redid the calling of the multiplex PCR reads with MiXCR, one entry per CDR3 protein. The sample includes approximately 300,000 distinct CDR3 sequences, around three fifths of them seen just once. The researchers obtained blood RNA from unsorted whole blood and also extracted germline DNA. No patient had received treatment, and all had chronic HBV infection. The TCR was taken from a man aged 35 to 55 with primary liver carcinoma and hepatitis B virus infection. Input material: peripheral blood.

The CDR3 DNA is TGTGACAGCAGCCAAGATCGCATCGGGGAGCTGTTTTTT. The encoded protein is CDSSQDRIGELFF. The chain has TRBV14 and TRBJ2-2; D unresolved. This CDR3 comprises 13 residues. The germline V gene has CDR1 SGHDN and CDR2 FVKESK.